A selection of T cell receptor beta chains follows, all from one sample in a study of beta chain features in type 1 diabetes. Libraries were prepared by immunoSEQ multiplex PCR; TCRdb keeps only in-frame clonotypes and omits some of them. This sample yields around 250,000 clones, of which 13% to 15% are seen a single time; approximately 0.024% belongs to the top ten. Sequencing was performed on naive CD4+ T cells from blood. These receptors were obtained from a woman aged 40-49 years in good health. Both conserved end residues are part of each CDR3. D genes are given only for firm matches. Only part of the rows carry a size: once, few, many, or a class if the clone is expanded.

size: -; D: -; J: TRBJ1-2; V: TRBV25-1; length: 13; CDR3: CASSLDSTYGYTF; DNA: TGTGCCAGCAGTTTAGACAGCACCTATGGCTACACCTTC
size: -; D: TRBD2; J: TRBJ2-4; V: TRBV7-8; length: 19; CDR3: CASSLTWTSGGVAKNIQYF; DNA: TGTGCCAGCAGCCTCACATGGACTAGCGGGGGGGTAGCCAAAAACATTCAGTACTTC
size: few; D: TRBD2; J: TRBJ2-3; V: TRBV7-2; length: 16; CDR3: CASSSQLAPPTDTQYF; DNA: TGTGCCAGCAGCTCGCAACTAGCGCCACCCACAGATACGCAGTATTTT
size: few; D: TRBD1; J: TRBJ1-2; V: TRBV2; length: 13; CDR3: CASSSTGGVGYTF; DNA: TGTGCCAGCAGTTCGACAGGGGGTGTTGGCTACACCTTC
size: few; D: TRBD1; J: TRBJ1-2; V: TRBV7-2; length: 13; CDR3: CASSIGTANGYTF; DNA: TGTGCCAGCAGCATCGGGACAGCAAATGGCTACACCTTC
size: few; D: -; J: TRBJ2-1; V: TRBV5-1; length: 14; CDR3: CASRDFPGYNEQFF; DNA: TGCGCCAGCCGAGATTTCCCTGGCTACAATGAGCAGTTCTTC
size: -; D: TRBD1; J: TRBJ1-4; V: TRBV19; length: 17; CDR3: CASRDSTGLDTNEKLFF; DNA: TGTGCCAGTAGGGATTCGACAGGGTTGGATACTAATGAAAAACTGTTTTTT
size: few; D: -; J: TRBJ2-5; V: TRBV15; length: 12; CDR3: CATSRRRETQYF; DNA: TGTGCCACCAGCAGAAGGAGAGAGACCCAGTACTTC
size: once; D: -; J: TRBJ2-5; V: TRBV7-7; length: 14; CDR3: CASSLASGVETQYF; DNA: TGTGCTAGCAGCTTAGCGTCAGGGGTAGAGACCCAGTACTTC
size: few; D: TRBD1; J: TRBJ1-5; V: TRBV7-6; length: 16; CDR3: CASSYSDRGGNQPQHF; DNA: TGTGCCAGCAGCTACTCTGACAGGGGCGGCAATCAGCCCCAGCATTTT
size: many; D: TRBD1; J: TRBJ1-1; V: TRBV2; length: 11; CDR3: CASGTGIEAFF; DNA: TGTGCCAGCGGGACAGGGATTGAAGCTTTCTTT
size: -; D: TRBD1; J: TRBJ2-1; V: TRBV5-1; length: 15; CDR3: CASSLEGQGANEQFF; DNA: TGCGCCAGCAGCTTGGAGGGACAGGGGGCCAATGAGCAGTTCTTC
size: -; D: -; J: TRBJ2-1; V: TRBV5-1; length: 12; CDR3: CASRQATNEQFF; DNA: TGCGCCAGCAGGCAAGCCACGAATGAGCAGTTCTTC
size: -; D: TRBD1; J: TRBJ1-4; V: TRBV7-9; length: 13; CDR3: CASSKDRDEKLFF; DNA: TGTGCCAGCAGCAAGGACAGGGACGAAAAACTGTTTTTT
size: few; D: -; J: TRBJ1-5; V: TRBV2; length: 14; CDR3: CASQESGRNQPQHF; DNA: TGTGCCAGCCAAGAATCAGGGCGCAATCAGCCCCAGCATTTT
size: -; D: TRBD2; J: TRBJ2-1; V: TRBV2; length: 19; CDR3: CATSLKGLAGTSSYNEQFF; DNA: TGTGCCACCTCACTAAAAGGACTAGCGGGGACCAGCTCCTACAATGAGCAGTTCTTC
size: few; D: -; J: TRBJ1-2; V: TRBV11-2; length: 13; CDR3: CASSPLGLYGYTF; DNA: TGTGCCAGCAGCCCCCTAGGCCTTTATGGCTACACCTTC
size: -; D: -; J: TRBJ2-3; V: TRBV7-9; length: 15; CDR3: CASSPKRLGTDTQYF; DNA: TGTGCCAGCAGCCCCAAGCGGTTGGGGACAGATACGCAGTATTTT
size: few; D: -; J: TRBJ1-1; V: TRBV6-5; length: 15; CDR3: CASSYLYGGGTEAFF; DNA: TGTGCCAGCAGTTACTTGTATGGGGGAGGCACTGAAGCTTTCTTT
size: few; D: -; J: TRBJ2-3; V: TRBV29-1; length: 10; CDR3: CSAHTDTQYF; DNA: TGCAGCGCCCACACAGATACGCAGTATTTT
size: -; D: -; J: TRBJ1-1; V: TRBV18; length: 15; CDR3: CASSPQEAANTEAFF; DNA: TGTGCCAGCTCACCGCAGGAGGCGGCGAACACTGAAGCTTTCTTT
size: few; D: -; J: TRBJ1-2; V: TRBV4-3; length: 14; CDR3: CASSPGPGGYGYTF; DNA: TGCGCCAGCAGCCCGGGGCCGGGGGGCTATGGCTACACCTTC
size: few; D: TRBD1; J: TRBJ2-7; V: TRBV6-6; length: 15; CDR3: CASVQDRAVGNEQYF; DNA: TGTGCCAGCGTACAAGACAGGGCGGTTGGGAACGAGCAGTACTTC
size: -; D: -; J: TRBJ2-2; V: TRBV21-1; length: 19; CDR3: CASSTRPNRAGRGTGELFF; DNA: TGTGCCAGCAGCACACGACCGAACCGAGCGGGGAGGGGGACCGGGGAGCTGTTTTTT
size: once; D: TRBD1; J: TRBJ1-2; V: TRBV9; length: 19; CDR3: CASSVAVSPRQGASYGYTF; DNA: TGTGCCAGCAGCGTAGCTGTTTCCCCTAGACAGGGGGCGTCCTATGGCTACACCTTC
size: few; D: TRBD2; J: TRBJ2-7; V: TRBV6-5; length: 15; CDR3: CASSATSGGSYEQYF; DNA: TGTGCCAGCAGCGCGACTAGCGGGGGCTCCTACGAGCAGTACTTC
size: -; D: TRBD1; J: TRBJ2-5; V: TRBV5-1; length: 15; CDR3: CASSLAGQGRETQYF; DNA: TGCGCCAGCAGCTTGGCCGGACAGGGCAGGGAGACCCAGTACTTC
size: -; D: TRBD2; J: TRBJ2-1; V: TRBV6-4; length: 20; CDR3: CASNPSPGLAGGISSNEQFF; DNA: TGTGCCAGCAACCCTTCACCGGGACTAGCGGGGGGTATATCTTCGAATGAGCAGTTCTTC
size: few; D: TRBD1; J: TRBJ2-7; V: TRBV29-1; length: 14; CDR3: CSVAFTGTGTEQYF; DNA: TGCAGCGTTGCCTTCACCGGGACAGGGACCGAGCAGTACTTC
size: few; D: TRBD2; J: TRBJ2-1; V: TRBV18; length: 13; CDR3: CASSSGLFNEQFF; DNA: TGTGCCAGCTCATCGGGACTATTCAATGAGCAGTTCTTC
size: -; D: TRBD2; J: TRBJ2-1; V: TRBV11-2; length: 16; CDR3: CASSRSTSGFYNEQFF; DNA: TGTGCCAGTAGCCGATCGACTAGCGGATTTTACAATGAGCAGTTCTTC
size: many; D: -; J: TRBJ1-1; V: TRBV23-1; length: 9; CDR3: CENGTEAFF; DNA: TGCGAAAACGGGACTGAAGCTTTCTTT